The 14 T cell receptor beta chains given below trace back to one sample, sequenced in a study of T cell responses to AZD1222 COVID-19 vaccine. TCRdb keeps only in-frame clones here, not all; method: immunoSEQ multiplex PCR. The sample comprises over 75,000 clones, roughly 90% of which are singletons, and over 2% rests with the top ten. Here the sequenced sample was peripheral blood, taken on day 0 of AZD1222 vaccination. These TCRs come from an adult in good health.

The chain couples TRBV6-6 to TRBJ2-2, with D tentatively TRBD2 (6 bases). The CDR3 length is 15 residues. Per germline, CDR1 MNHNY and CDR2 SVGAGI (reference sequence). The germline V and J ends were trimmed by 3 bases and 4 bases, with 12 bases remaining between them. In nucleotides, the CDR3 is TGTGCCAGCAGTTATCTTCGGCGGGGCACCGGGGAGCTGTTTTTT. Protein: CASSYLRRGTGELFF.

The chain carries TRBV3-1 (or the pseudogene TRBV3-2) and TRBJ2-3, with 8 bases that match TRBD2. CDR3 length equals 19 residues. V trimming: 2 bases; J trimming: 2 bases; junction bases outside the gene matches: 15. CDR1 is LGHDT and CDR2 is YNNKEL in the germline V gene (reference sequence). DNA of the CDR3: TGTGCCAGCAGCCAAAGACCGGGACTAGATCTCTTAAACACAGATACGCAGTATTTT. This sequence encodes CASSQRPGLDLLNTDTQYF.

The chain recombines TRBV7-2 with TRBJ1-2, with 9 bases fitting TRBD1. This CDR3 is built from 16 residues. CDR1 SGHTA and CDR2 FQGNSA come from the germline V gene. Trimming at V came to 5 bases and at J to 4 bases, leaving 11 bases not matched to a gene. CDR3 nucleotides: TGTGCCAGCAGCCCCGGGACAGGGTTTGGAAGCTATGGCTACACCTTC. This sequence encodes CASSPGTGFGSYGYTF.

Here the CDR3 reads CASSPLGSGRQETQYF. The CDR3 DNA follows: TGTGCCAGCAGCCCATTGGGTAGCGGGAGACAAGAGACCCAGTACTTC. The rearrangement links TRBV6-6 to TRBJ2-5, with 9 bases aligning to TRBD2. The V gene end was trimmed by 6 bases and the J gene end by 2 bases; junction bases not matched to a gene: 10. Germline V CDR1 and CDR2: MNHNY, SVGAGI (reference sequence). CDR3 size: 16 residues.

The V gene is TRBV6-6, the J gene TRBJ2-2, with D hard to call. Trimming left V 2 bases short and J 5 bases short, with 6 bases between. The CDR3 totals 13 residues. CDR1 is MNHNY, CDR2 SVGAGI, per germline (reference sequence). The CDR3 DNA reads TGTGCCAGCAGTTACGATTTGACCGGGGAGCTGTTTTTT. Amino acid sequence: CASSYDLTGELFF.

V usage is TRBV4-3 and J usage is TRBJ2-3, with TRBD1 identical over 7 bases. CDR1 is LGHNA and CDR2 is YSLEER in the germline V gene. The CDR3 consists of 17 residues. Unmatched junction bases numbered 14, after V lost 6 bases and J lost 2 bases. DNA of the CDR3: TGCGCCAGCAGTCAGACAGGGCCTCCCTATGACACAGATACGCAGTATTTT. It specifies CASSQTGPPYDTDTQYF.

V gene TRBV6-4 combines with J gene TRBJ2-7; D gene uncertain. The CDR3 is made up of 12 amino acids. From germline, CDR1 is MRHNA and CDR2 SNTAGT. Trimming stripped 4 bases from V and 4 bases from J, with 8 bases between. DNA of the CDR3: TGTGCCAGCAGTGCCCCCAGTTACGAGCAGTACTTC. It is translated as CASSAPSYEQYF.

The chain combines TRBV20-1 with TRBJ2-3; D gene ambiguous. Germline V gene data show CDR1 as DFQATT and CDR2 as SNEGSKA (reference sequence). CDR3 length: 14 residues. Between the trimmed V and J ends, which lost 3 bases and 1 base, there was a span of 11 bases. For the CDR3, the DNA is TGCAGTGCTAGTTTCGGCCCCGGCACAGATACGCAGTATTTT. Translating it yields CSASFGPGTDTQYF.

The V call is TRBV2, the J call TRBJ2-1, with 13 bases that match TRBD2. In germline, CDR1 is SNHLY, CDR2 FYNNEI. The CDR3 has 16 amino acids. Trimming took 6 bases from V and 9 from J; bases not matched to a gene: 11. DNA of the CDR3: TGTGCCAGCAGGACGGGACTAGCGGGACCCAGTGGTGAGCAGTTCTTC. Protein: CASRTGLAGPSGEQFF. Complete variable domain (other parts from reference TRBV2 and TRBJ2-1): EPEVTQTPSHQVTQMGQEVILRCVPISNHLYFYWYRQILGQKVEFLVSFYNNEISEKSEIFDDQFSVERPDGSNFTLKIRSTKLEDSAMYFCASRTGLAGPSGEQFFGPGTRLTVL.

The rearrangement uses TRBV12-3 or TRBV12-4 and TRBJ1-1; no firm D call. V lost 7 bases to trimming and J lost 1 base, with 10 bases between them. The CDR3 length is 13 residues. In DNA form, the CDR3 reads TGTGCCAGCAAGGGAAGGACGAACACTGAAGCTTTCTTT. This encodes CASKGRTNTEAFF.

Here the CDR3 reads CASSFLLAGEVDTQYF. Written as DNA, the CDR3 is TGTGCCAGCAGCTTCCTTTTAGCGGGAGAGGTAGATACGCAGTATTTT. The J gene is TRBJ2-3, the V gene TRBV5-6; 9 bases fit TRBD2. Germline V gives CDR1 SGHDT, CDR2 YYEEEE. J was trimmed by 5 bases and V by 2 bases; bases with no gene match: 9. This CDR3 is 16 amino acids long. The full variable domain, its missing parts supplied by reference TRBV5-6 and TRBJ2-3, is DAGVTQSPTHLIKTRGQQVTLRCSPKSGHDTVSWYQQALGQGPQFIFQYYEEEERQRGNFPDRFSGHQFPNYSSELNVNALLLGDSALYLCASSFLLAGEVDTQYFGPGTRLTVL.

This clone was seen a single time. This chain connects TRBV5-6 to TRBJ2-1; D perhaps matches TRBD2 (6 bases). Germline CDR1 is SGHDT and CDR2 is YYEEEE. The CDR3 has 12 residues. With 5 bases removed from V and 5 bases from J, the gap between germline ends came to 8 bases. In DNA, the CDR3 is TGTGCCAGCAGTCGACTAGACAATGAGCAGTTCTTC. Translated: CASSRLDNEQFF.

V gene TRBV18 combines with J gene TRBJ1-1; no definite D call. The ends were cut back, 1 base at V and 1 base at J, with 13 bases in the middle. The germline CDR1 and CDR2 sequences are KGHSH and LQKENI. The CDR3 contains 16 residues. The CDR3 nucleotides read TGTGCCAGCTCACCACGTGCAGGCCCGGCGAACACTGAAGCTTTCTTT. Its translation: CASSPRAGPANTEAFF.

This clone was found once. The rearrangement uses TRBV9 and TRBJ1-5; D gene ambiguous. This CDR3 contains 14 residues. V lost 1 base and J 2 bases, leaving 7 bases between the germline ends. Germline CDR1 and CDR2: SGDLS and YYNGEE. CDR3 loop: CASSVLICNQPQHF. The CDR3 coding sequence is TGTGCCAGCAGCGTACTTATTTGCAATCAGCCCCAGCATTTT.